The TCR beta chain under discussion was sequenced for a study of blood T cell repertoires in COVID-19. Repertoires were generated with immunoSEQ multiplex PCR, while TCRdb's copy carries only in-frame clones and drops some. The sample yields 200,000 to 250,000 clones, about 80% seen once. V was trimmed by 6 bases and J by 10 bases, leaving 16 bases between them. Germline values: CDR1 SGHDT, CDR2 YYEEEE. The length of the CDR3 is 12 residues. A COVID-19 case was met by exposed participants within 2 weeks before study entry. The clonotype was recovered from a woman in her 50s who had been exposed to COVID-19. The sequenced sample consisted of PBMCs or T cells enriched from blood (not recorded which). The chain employs TRBV5-6 and TRBJ1-1, with D possibly matching TRBD1 (5 bases). As DNA, the CDR3 is TGTGCCAGCACCTCCGGGGGTAGGGGAGCTTTCTTT. Its translation: CASTSGGRGAFF.